One and the same sample provided the 18 T cell receptor beta chains below, sequenced in a study of cytomegalovirus exposure and HLA in healthy donors. Sequenced by immunoSEQ multiplex PCR; TCRdb stores in-frame clones only, minus some. The sample holds 100,000 to 120,000 clones; roughly 90% are singletons and the top ten take approximately 1.4%. The sample was PBMCs. Source of these receptors: a woman aged 25 to 45 in good health and CMV-seropositive.

The chain uses TRBV28 and TRBJ1-1; 8 nucleotides match TRBD1. Germline loops: CDR1 MDHEN, CDR2 SYDVKM. Trimming took 3 bases from V and 1 from J; bases not matched to a gene: 13. CDR3 length: 18 residues. CDR3 loop: CASSFLRGRHLANTEAFF. CDR3 nucleotides: TGTGCCAGCAGTTTCCTCAGGGGGCGCCATCTCGCGAACACTGAAGCTTTCTTT.

The gene calls are TRBV10-3 and TRBJ2-1, with a weak D call TRBD1 (5 bases). Germline CDR1 reads ENHRY; CDR2 reads SYGVKD. The CDR3 has 16 amino acids. The germline V and J ends were trimmed by 0 bases and 9 bases, with 18 bases remaining between them. This chain's CDR3 is CAISESEVRDVCEQFF. The CDR3 coding sequence is TGTGCCATCAGTGAGTCGGAAGTCAGGGATGTTTGTGAGCAGTTCTTC.

The V and J genes are TRBV25-1 and TRBJ2-1; TRBD1 agrees at 9 bases. The CDR3 is made up of 15 amino acids. In germline, CDR1 is MGHDK, CDR2 SYGVNS. Trimming cost V 7 bases and J 5 bases; bases outside gene matches: 9. In DNA form, the CDR3 reads TGTGCCAGCACCGACACAGGGGGCGCCCACAATGAGCAGTTCTTC. This translates into CASTDTGGAHNEQFF.

V and J are TRBV4-1 and TRBJ1-3; TRBD1 matches at 10 bases. This CDR3 comprises 13 residues. With V trimmed by 3 bases and J by 8 bases, 1 base remained unmatched. CDR1 and CDR2 from the germline V gene are MGHRA and YSYEKL. The CDR3: CASSQDRGYTIYF. In DNA form, the CDR3 reads TGCGCCAGCAGCCAGGACAGGGGGTACACCATATATTTT.

The chain uses TRBV5-5 and TRBJ1-1; 8 bases are shared with TRBD1. CDR1 SGHKS and CDR2 YYEKEE come from the germline V gene (reference sequence). V trimming: 0 bases; J trimming: 5 bases; junction bases outside the gene matches: 12. The CDR3 has 17 amino acids. CDR3 DNA sequence: TGTGCCAGCAGCTTGGTCGCCCTAACAGGGGGTGGAACTGAAGCTTTCTTT. It is translated as CASSLVALTGGGTEAFF.

This chain joins TRBV30 and TRBJ2-1, with 12 bases identical to TRBD2. Per germline, CDR1 GTSNPN and CDR2 SVGIG (reference sequence). There are 15 residues in the CDR3. Losses at the gene ends were 3 bases for V and 4 bases for J; bases not matched to a gene: 4. The CDR3 reads CAWSELAGGYNEQFF. CDR3 coding DNA: TGTGCCTGGAGCGAACTAGCGGGGGGATACAATGAGCAGTTCTTC.

The rearrangement links TRBV9 to TRBJ1-1, with D unresolved. Trimming left V 0 bases short and J 9 bases short, with 12 bases between. Germline V lookup: CDR1 SGDLS, CDR2 YYNGEE. This CDR3 is 13 amino acids long. The CDR3 bases are TGTGCCAGCAGCGTAGATTCGGTTGAGCAAGCTTTCTTT. It codes for CASSVDSVEQAFF.

The chain carries TRBV11-1 and TRBJ2-1; 10 bases line up with TRBD1. V shed 5 bases, J shed 7 bases, and the junction held 2 bases outside the gene matches. Germline V gives CDR1 SGHAT, CDR2 FQDESV (reference sequence). The CDR3 sequence is 13 residues long. The CDR3 loop is CASSKDRGNEQFF. The CDR3 region has the DNA TGTGCCAGCAGCAAGGACAGGGGGAATGAGCAGTTCTTC.

The chain links TRBV6-6 to TRBJ2-2, with a possible D match to TRBD1 (6 bases). CDR3 length equals 12 residues. Germline V gives CDR1 MNHNY, CDR2 SVGAGI (reference sequence). V shed 5 bases and J shed 10 bases, with 11 bases lying between them. The CDR3 here is CASSEYREELFF. DNA of the CDR3: TGTGCCAGCAGTGAGTACAGGGAGGAGCTGTTTTTT.

This clone has just a few counts. The chain combines TRBV19 with TRBJ1-4, with 9 bases identical to TRBD1. Germline V gene lookup returns CDR1 LNHDA and CDR2 SQIVND (reference sequence). The V segment lost 5 bases and the J segment 8 bases; nucleotides outside the gene matches: 9. The CDR3 spans 15 residues. CDR3 in DNA: TGTGCCAGTAGTTCCGGGACAGGGTTAAAGGAAAAACTGTTTTTT. Its protein is CASSSGTGLKEKLFF.

The chain uses TRBV2 and TRBJ2-7; the D is unclear. This CDR3 spans 12 amino acids. CDR1 SNHLY and CDR2 FYNNEI come from the germline V gene. Trimming took 11 bases from V and 7 from J, leaving 18 bases between them. The CDR3 is CAVQSLSREQYF. DNA for the CDR3: TGTGCCGTACAGAGCCTGAGTAGAGAGCAGTACTTC.

The chain links TRBV5-6 to TRBJ1-1; D ambiguous. The ends were cut back, 1 base at V and 0 bases at J, with 7 bases in the middle. CDR3 size: 14 residues. Germline loops: CDR1 SGHDT, CDR2 YYEEEE. The CDR3 sequence is CASSLLLMNTEAFF. In DNA form, the CDR3 reads TGTGCCAGCAGCTTGCTACTTATGAACACTGAAGCTTTCTTT.

This clone occurred once. The chain combines TRBV30 with TRBJ2-1; a possible D gene is TRBD1 (5 bases). CDR3 length: 13 amino acids. Trimming cost V 4 bases and J 7 bases, with 14 bases left between them. Germline V gives CDR1 GTSNPN, CDR2 SVGIG (reference sequence). The CDR3 nucleotides read TGTGCCTGGACAGGGATGCGCAGAAATGAGCAGTTCTTC. Translation: CAWTGMRRNEQFF.

J is TRBJ2-1 and V is TRBV4-3, with TRBD1 identical over 11 bases. V lost 4 bases and J lost 8; bases outside the gene matches: 10. CDR3 size: 16 residues. CDR1 is LGHNA, CDR2 YSLEER, per germline. CDR3 residues: CASSLQYGQGADEQFF. Written as DNA, the CDR3 is TGCGCCAGCAGCCTTCAATACGGACAGGGGGCGGATGAGCAGTTCTTC.

The count of this clone is one. The chain recombines TRBV11-2 with TRBJ1-1, with TRBD1 identical over 8 bases. V dropped 6 bases and J dropped 3; count of bases not matched to a gene: 6. CDR1 and CDR2 from the germline V gene are SGHAT and FQNNGV. The CDR3 sequence is 14 residues long. The CDR3, as DNA: TGTGCCAGCAGTGGGGACAGGTGGGACACTGAAGCTTTCTTT. Amino acids: CASSGDRWDTEAFF.

The V and J genes are TRBV4-1 and TRBJ2-2, with D perhaps matching TRBD2 (6 bases). CDR1 is MGHRA, CDR2 YSYEKL, per germline. V lost 3 bases and J 1 base, leaving 12 bases between the germline ends. CDR3 length: 16 amino acids. CDR3: CASSQVASENTGELFF. The CDR3 DNA sequence: TGCGCCAGCAGCCAGGTGGCTAGCGAGAACACCGGGGAGCTGTTTTTT.

This clone was counted only a few times. CDR3 amino acids: CASSLQLAGLNEQFF. The CDR3 DNA is TGTGCCAGCAGCTTACAACTAGCGGGACTCAATGAGCAGTTCTTC. J is TRBJ2-1 and V is TRBV11-3; 10 bases line up with TRBD2. Losses at the gene ends were 2 bases for V and 6 bases for J; bases not matched to a gene: 4. The CDR3 totals 15 residues. CDR1 and CDR2 (germline): SGHNT, YENEEA.

This chain links TRBV30 with TRBJ2-3; 10 nucleotides line up with TRBD2. Germline-derived CDR1 and CDR2 are GTSNPN and SVGIG (reference sequence). The trim removed 4 bases at V and 2 bases at J, leaving 9 bases unmatched. The CDR3 has 16 residues. For the CDR3, the DNA is TGTGCCTGGAATATCCGAGCGGGGGGGAACACAGATACGCAGTATTTT. This encodes CAWNIRAGGNTDTQYF.